The rows below give T cell receptor beta chains drawn from one sample of a study of human T cells and chemical hapten exposure. TCRdb reprocessed the RACE reads with MiXCR, giving one entry per CDR3 protein. The sample consists of some 200,000 distinct CDR3 sequences, under 35% of them appearing once. The specimen was whole blood, collected in connection with sensitization to the hapten diphenylcyclopropenone (DPC). Every receptor here comes from a woman aged 30 to 39 with alopecia areata. Some clones in this sample may be carry-over from other donors' samples. The CDR3 runs from the conserved cysteine through the conserved F or W. D genes are given only for firm matches. Clone size is stated in some rows and not others, as once, few, many or a class when expanded.

V	D	J	size	DNA	CDR3
TRBV20-1	.	TRBJ2-1	few	TGCAGTGCTAGAGGCTCGGACATTAGCTCCTACAATGAGCAGTTCTTC	CSARGSDISSYNEQFF
TRBV29-1	.	TRBJ1-2	few	TGCAGCGTTGAAGATCGGGGGAATCGCTACACCTTC	CSVEDRGNRYTF
TRBV7-2	TRBD2	TRBJ2-5	.	TGTGCCAGCAGCACGTCCCTAGCGGGAGGAGTGAAGACCCAGTACTTC	CASSTSLAGGVKTQYF
TRBV28	.	TRBJ2-2	few	TGTGCCAGCAGTTCCACCGGTTTGGGGAACGGGGAGCTGTTTTTT	CASSSTGLGNGELFF
TRBV7-9	.	TRBJ1-1	.	TGTGCCAGCAGCTTAAGTCATGTAACAGGCATGAACACTGAAGCTTTCTTT	CASSLSHVTGMNTEAFF
TRBV28	TRBD1	TRBJ1-4	.	TGTGCCAGCGCTGTAAGGACAGGGAGAAATGAAAAACTGTTTTTT	CASAVRTGRNEKLFF
TRBV20-1	.	TRBJ2-2	few	TGCAGTGCTGACCCAGGGAGCACCGGGGAGCTGTTTTTT	CSADPGSTGELFF
TRBV5-1	.	TRBJ2-7	.	TGCGCCAGCAGCTTGGCCTCAGGTAGGGGCCCCCGGTACGAGCAGTACTTC	CASSLASGRGPRYEQYF
TRBV2	.	TRBJ1-2	few	TGTGCCAGCAAAGGGGAGACCTATGCGGGCTACACCTTC	CASKGETYAGYTF
TRBV7-2	.	TRBJ2-1	.	TGTGCCAGCAGCTCGAGGAACGGGGGCTACAATGAGCAGTTCTTC	CASSSRNGGYNEQFF
TRBV27	.	TRBJ2-7	.	TGTGCCAGCAGTAAACAGGGAGGCGAGCAGTACTTC	CASSKQGGEQYF
TRBV7-8	.	TRBJ2-2	few	TGTGCCAGCAGCCGGACTATTCCGAACACCGGGGAGCTGTTTTTT	CASSRTIPNTGELFF
TRBV9	TRBD1	TRBJ2-7	.	TGTGCCACTTCCCGGGACAGGGACTCCGAGCAGTACTTC	CATSRDRDSEQYF
TRBV4-3	.	TRBJ1-5	.	TGCGCCAGCAGCCAAGACAGCCGCAATCAGCCCCAGCATTTT	CASSQDSRNQPQHF
TRBV7-9	.	TRBJ2-5	many	TGTGCCAGCAGTTTATCGGAGACCCAGTACTTC	CASSLSETQYF
TRBV28	TRBD2	TRBJ2-5	few	TGTGCCACTTCGGCGGGAGGCACACAAGAGACCCAGTACTTC	CATSAGGTQETQYF
TRBV28	TRBD1	TRBJ2-5	few	TGTGCCAGCAGTTTGACAGGGAAGACCCAGTACTTC	CASSLTGKTQYF
TRBV4-1	TRBD2	TRBJ2-1	.	TGCGCCAGCAGCCAGTTCCCAGCGGGGCGATACAATGAGCAGTTCTTC	CASSQFPAGRYNEQFF
TRBV7-9	.	TRBJ2-2	.	TGTGCCAGCAGCCCTTACTGGGCGGGGGAGCTGTTTTTT	CASSPYWAGELFF
TRBV9	.	TRBJ2-3	.	TGTGCCAGCAGCGTCCGATTGACATCAGATACGCAGTATTTT	CASSVRLTSDTQYF
TRBV29-1	.	TRBJ2-1	.	TGCAGCGTTGAAGGAAGGTTCGACTCTGACAATGAGCAGTTCTTC	CSVEGRFDSDNEQFF
TRBV5-1	TRBD2	TRBJ2-1	.	TGCGCCAGCAGCTGGGGGGGGTACAATGAGCAGTTCTTC	CASSWGGYNEQFF
TRBV4-2	.	TRBJ1-1	once	TGTGCCAGCAGCCACCCCAAAGGGGGGGGACGCAGTCGACAAGCTTTCTTT	CASSHPKGGGRSRQAFF
TRBV6-2/TRBV6-3	.	TRBJ2-1	few	TGTGCCAGCATAGGGTTCACAGGGTCGGTAGGCGATGAGCAGTTCTTC	CASIGFTGSVGDEQFF
TRBV28	TRBD2	TRBJ2-7	.	TGTGCCAGCAGTACCCCGACTAGCGGAAACGAGCAGTACTTC	CASSTPTSGNEQYF
TRBV20-1	.	TRBJ1-1	.	TGCAGTGCTAGATCAGACGGGGGGAACACTGAAGCTTTCTTT	CSARSDGGNTEAFF
TRBV7-2	TRBD1	TRBJ1-6	few	TGTGCCAGCAGCTCGAGGGACAGGGGAAATTCACCCCTCCACTTT	CASSSRDRGNSPLHF
TRBV29-1	.	TRBJ2-7	once	TGCAGCGTTGAAGTGGGGGGACATGACTACGAGCAGTACTTC	CSVEVGGHDYEQYF
TRBV9	.	TRBJ1-6	few	TGTGCCAGCGCCCAGGTAGGGGCTGGTAATTCACCCCTCCACTTT	CASAQVGAGNSPLHF
TRBV6-5	TRBD1	TRBJ1-1	.	TGTGCCAGCAGACGGCCGGGACAGGCGGCAGAAGCTTTCTTT	CASRRPGQAAEAFF
TRBV29-1	TRBD1	TRBJ1-2	few	TGCAGCGTTGGTCGGGGAGGGGGCGATGGCTACACCTTC	CSVGRGGGDGYTF
TRBV18	.	TRBJ1-5	.	TGTGCCAGCTCACCATTTGAGGGAAGCAATCAGCCCCAGCATTTT	CASSPFEGSNQPQHF
TRBV9	.	TRBJ1-2	.	TGTGCCAGCAGCGTAGGGGCAGGCGCTAACTATGGCTACACCTTC	CASSVGAGANYGYTF
TRBV20-1	.	TRBJ1-1	.	TGCAGTGCTCCGGGACTGGGAAGGAACACTGAAGCTTTCTTT	CSAPGLGRNTEAFF
TRBV4-2	.	TRBJ1-1	.	TGTGCCAGCAGCCCAGTGGTCCAGATGAACACTGAAGCTTTCTTT	CASSPVVQMNTEAFF
TRBV28	TRBD1	TRBJ1-2	.	TGTGCCAGCAGCCCTTATGACAGGGGCGGCTACACCTTC	CASSPYDRGGYTF
TRBV4-3	TRBD1	TRBJ2-1	few	TGCGCCAGCAGCCTTGGACAGGATTCCTACAATGAGCAGTTCTTC	CASSLGQDSYNEQFF
TRBV5-6	.	TRBJ1-3	few	TGTGCCAGCAGCTTGTTCGGATTATCTGGAAACACCATATATTTT	CASSLFGLSGNTIYF
TRBV11-1	TRBD1	TRBJ2-1	.	TGTGCCAGCAGCTATCGGGACAGGGCGACCTACAATGAGCAGTTCTTC	CASSYRDRATYNEQFF
TRBV4-3	.	TRBJ1-2	.	TGCGCCAGCAGCCAAGAAACACAGTTGGACTATGGCTACACCTTC	CASSQETQLDYGYTF
TRBV12-3/TRBV12-4	.	TRBJ1-1	.	TGTGCCAGCAGTCGCTATGGACAGCTGAACACTGAAGCTTTCTTT	CASSRYGQLNTEAFF
TRBV7-8	.	TRBJ1-6	.	TGTGCCAGCCGCGGGGTGTATAATTCACCCCTCCACTTT	CASRGVYNSPLHF
TRBV6-1	TRBD1	TRBJ1-2	.	TGTGCCACCGTTCTAAAGGGGGCCGCGGGCTACACCTTC	CATVLKGAAGYTF
TRBV20-1	TRBD2	TRBJ2-5	few	TGCAGTGCTCCCCAGACGGGGGGGACCCAGTACTTC	CSAPQTGGTQYF
TRBV5-1	.	TRBJ2-5	few	TGCGCCGCATCACTATCCGGCGTCGAGACCCAGTACTTC	CAASLSGVETQYF
TRBV5-4	TRBD2	TRBJ2-1	.	TGTGCCAGCAGTCCTACCGGGACTAGCGGAGGCTCCTACAATGAGCAGTTCTTC	CASSPTGTSGGSYNEQFF
TRBV7-8	.	TRBJ1-5	.	TGTGCCAGCAGCTTAGAACGGCTTAGGGGCCAGCCCCAGCATTTT	CASSLERLRGQPQHF
TRBV6-1	.	TRBJ2-1	.	TGTGCCAGCAGTCCCCTCCCCGGGACCGTGTACAATGAGCAGTTCTTC	CASSPLPGTVYNEQFF
TRBV6-2/TRBV6-3	.	TRBJ2-4	.	TGTGCCAGCAGCCTCCACAGGGTCACCAAAAACATTCAGTACTTC	CASSLHRVTKNIQYF
TRBV6-2/TRBV6-3	.	TRBJ2-1	.	TGTGCCAGCAGTTACGTCCCTAGCGCACCCTACAATGAGCAGTTCTTC	CASSYVPSAPYNEQFF
TRBV7-2	TRBD1	TRBJ2-2	few	TGTGCCAGCAGCTTCCGCGGGACAGGGGCGATCGGGGAGCTGTTTTTT	CASSFRGTGAIGELFF
TRBV12-3/TRBV12-4	TRBD1	TRBJ2-3	.	TGTGCCAGCAGCCGATCCGGGACAGGGTTTGCAGATACGCAGTATTTT	CASSRSGTGFADTQYF
TRBV5-1	.	TRBJ1-4	.	TGCGCCAGCAGCTTGGCAGGGTTCGGAGAAAAACTGTTTTTT	CASSLAGFGEKLFF
TRBV28	TRBD1	TRBJ1-5	.	TGTGCCAGCAGTTTAGGGGCAGGGGGAAATCAGCCCCAGCATTTT	CASSLGAGGNQPQHF